A selection of T cell receptor beta chains follows, all from one sample in a study of T-cell memory formation after mild COVID-19. One entry per CDR3 protein results from TCRdb running MiXCR on the 5' RACE reads. The table shows under 200,000 distinct CDR3 sequences, with 11% occurring only once. The sample taken for sequencing was PBMCs or a T cell subset sorted from them (not recorded which). The source of these receptors is a young man who had mild COVID-19 (a few samples of this study predate the infection). Cell type and time point are not known. The CDR3 runs from the conserved cysteine through the conserved F or W. The order of the fields is V gene, clone size, J gene, D gene, CDR3 protein, CDR3 DNA. D genes are given only for firm matches. Size values are once, few and many counts, or a class for expanded clones, and some rows have none.

v_gene: TRBV23-1; abundance: NA; j_gene: TRBJ1-1; d_gene: NA; CDR3aa: CASSPPEGSEAFF; CDR3nt: TGCGCCAGCAGTCCTCCGGAGGGGAGTGAAGCTTTCTTT
v_gene: TRBV5-1; abundance: few; j_gene: TRBJ2-2; d_gene: TRBD2; CDR3aa: CASSSGLAANTGELFF; CDR3nt: TGCGCCAGCAGCTCGGGACTAGCAGCGAACACCGGGGAGCTGTTTTTT
v_gene: TRBV11-2; abundance: NA; j_gene: TRBJ1-2; d_gene: NA; CDR3aa: CASSGRDTSGGYTF; CDR3nt: TGTGCCAGCAGCGGAAGGGACACCTCCGGGGGCTACACCTTC
v_gene: TRBV5-1; abundance: few; j_gene: TRBJ1-2; d_gene: NA; CDR3aa: CASSLAYSGYTF; CDR3nt: TGCGCCAGCAGCTTGGCCTACTCCGGCTACACCTTC
v_gene: TRBV6-5; abundance: NA; j_gene: TRBJ1-2; d_gene: NA; CDR3aa: CASSYDWGRPNYGYTF; CDR3nt: TGTGCCAGCAGTTACGATTGGGGACGGCCTAACTATGGCTACACCTTC
v_gene: TRBV12-3/TRBV12-4; abundance: NA; j_gene: TRBJ1-1; d_gene: NA; CDR3aa: CASRLGPNTEAFF; CDR3nt: TGTGCCAGCCGGCTGGGCCCGAACACTGAAGCTTTCTTT
v_gene: TRBV15; abundance: few; j_gene: TRBJ2-1; d_gene: NA; CDR3aa: CATSRGGASYNEQFF; CDR3nt: TGTGCCACCAGCAGAGGGGGGGCGTCCTACAATGAGCAGTTCTTC
v_gene: TRBV7-8; abundance: NA; j_gene: TRBJ2-5; d_gene: TRBD1; CDR3aa: CASSFPGGGETQYF; CDR3nt: TGTGCCAGCAGCTTTCCAGGGGGCGGCGAGACCCAGTACTTC
v_gene: TRBV18; abundance: once; j_gene: TRBJ1-2; d_gene: TRBD1; CDR3aa: CASSPDREYGYTF; CDR3nt: TGTGCCAGCTCACCGGACAGGGAGTATGGCTACACCTTC
v_gene: TRBV4-1; abundance: NA; j_gene: TRBJ2-7; d_gene: TRBD1; CDR3aa: CASSQDRDSDKEYF; CDR3nt: TGCGCCAGCAGCCAAGATCGGGACAGCGATAAGGAGTACTTC
v_gene: TRBV11-2; abundance: NA; j_gene: TRBJ1-2; d_gene: NA; CDR3aa: CASSLVQGSYGYTF; CDR3nt: TGTGCCAGCAGCTTAGTGCAGGGTTCCTATGGCTACACCTTC
v_gene: TRBV19; abundance: NA; j_gene: TRBJ1-5; d_gene: TRBD1; CDR3aa: CASSGSSGGNQPQHF; CDR3nt: TGTGCCAGTAGTGGATCGTCAGGGGGAAATCAGCCCCAGCATTTT
v_gene: TRBV7-3; abundance: few; j_gene: TRBJ1-2; d_gene: TRBD1; CDR3aa: CASSTGQGYGYTF; CDR3nt: TGTGCCAGCAGCACGGGACAGGGCTATGGCTACACCTTC
v_gene: TRBV20-1; abundance: many; j_gene: TRBJ2-1; d_gene: TRBD2; CDR3aa: CSAREGGSSYNEQFF; CDR3nt: TGCAGTGCTAGAGAGGGGGGGAGCTCCTACAATGAGCAGTTCTTC
v_gene: TRBV6-5; abundance: few; j_gene: TRBJ1-6; d_gene: NA; CDR3aa: CASSVWSNNSPLHF; CDR3nt: TGTGCCAGCAGCGTATGGTCAAATAATTCACCCCTCCACTTT
v_gene: TRBV4-3; abundance: medium-sized; j_gene: TRBJ1-5; d_gene: TRBD1; CDR3aa: CASSQNGEGASQPQHF; CDR3nt: TGCGCCAGCAGCCAAAATGGTGAGGGGGCGAGTCAGCCCCAGCATTTT
v_gene: TRBV28; abundance: NA; j_gene: TRBJ1-1; d_gene: TRBD1; CDR3aa: CASNLPGQGAQAFF; CDR3nt: TGTGCCAGCAACCTACCGGGACAGGGGGCTCAAGCTTTCTTT
v_gene: TRBV7-8; abundance: NA; j_gene: TRBJ1-2; d_gene: NA; CDR3aa: CASSLDGGYGYTF; CDR3nt: TGTGCCAGCAGCTTAGATGGGGGCTATGGCTACACCTTC
v_gene: TRBV10-3; abundance: few; j_gene: TRBJ1-1; d_gene: NA; CDR3aa: CAISDRTAMNTEAFF; CDR3nt: TGTGCCATCAGTGACCGGACGGCCATGAACACTGAAGCTTTCTTT
v_gene: TRBV12-3/TRBV12-4; abundance: few; j_gene: TRBJ2-2; d_gene: TRBD1; CDR3aa: CASSPQGSNTGELFF; CDR3nt: TGTGCCAGCAGCCCACAGGGGTCGAACACCGGGGAGCTGTTTTTT
v_gene: TRBV5-1; abundance: many; j_gene: TRBJ2-5; d_gene: NA; CDR3aa: CASSVAEGRETQYF; CDR3nt: TGCGCCAGCAGCGTGGCCGAGGGGAGGGAGACCCAGTACTTC
v_gene: TRBV7-3; abundance: NA; j_gene: TRBJ1-4; d_gene: NA; CDR3aa: CASSLLGATNEKLFF; CDR3nt: TGTGCCAGCAGCCTCCTGGGTGCAACTAATGAAAAACTGTTTTTT
v_gene: TRBV6-6; abundance: few; j_gene: TRBJ2-4; d_gene: TRBD2; CDR3aa: CASTTSGGENIQYF; CDR3nt: TGTGCCAGCACTACTAGCGGGGGGGAAAACATTCAGTACTTC
v_gene: TRBV11-2; abundance: many; j_gene: TRBJ2-5; d_gene: NA; CDR3aa: CASRLQETQYF; CDR3nt: TGTGCCAGCCGACTTCAAGAGACCCAGTACTTC
v_gene: TRBV6-5; abundance: few; j_gene: TRBJ1-2; d_gene: TRBD1; CDR3aa: CASSYYYDGGTGYGYTF; CDR3nt: TGTGCCAGCAGTTACTACTACGACGGGGGGACAGGTTATGGCTACACCTTC
v_gene: TRBV20-1; abundance: NA; j_gene: TRBJ1-5; d_gene: NA; CDR3aa: CSARQGGNQPQHF; CDR3nt: TGCAGTGCTAGACAGGGTGGCAATCAGCCCCAGCATTTT
v_gene: TRBV6-5; abundance: few; j_gene: TRBJ1-6; d_gene: TRBD1; CDR3aa: CASSYTGVDSPLHF; CDR3nt: TGTGCCAGCAGTTACACAGGGGTGGACTCACCCCTCCACTTT
v_gene: TRBV7-3; abundance: NA; j_gene: TRBJ2-3; d_gene: TRBD2; CDR3aa: CASSSGLAGTSTDTQYF; CDR3nt: TGTGCCAGCAGCTCGGGACTAGCGGGGACTAGCACAGATACGCAGTATTTT
v_gene: TRBV18; abundance: NA; j_gene: TRBJ2-5; d_gene: NA; CDR3aa: CASSPARIETQYF; CDR3nt: TGTGCCAGCTCACCGGCCCGAATAGAGACCCAGTACTTC
v_gene: TRBV5-1; abundance: NA; j_gene: TRBJ1-3; d_gene: NA; CDR3aa: CASSPPGLSSGNTIYF; CDR3nt: TGCGCCAGCAGCCCTCCGGGACTCTCAAGTGGAAACACCATATATTTT
v_gene: TRBV7-9; abundance: many; j_gene: TRBJ2-3; d_gene: NA; CDR3aa: CASSTRTGAQYF; CDR3nt: TGTGCCAGCAGCACCCGGACCGGGGCGCAGTATTTT
v_gene: TRBV9; abundance: NA; j_gene: TRBJ2-5; d_gene: NA; CDR3aa: CASSVDGIGTQYF; CDR3nt: TGTGCCAGCAGCGTAGATGGGATCGGGACCCAGTACTTC
v_gene: TRBV4-1; abundance: NA; j_gene: TRBJ2-3; d_gene: NA; CDR3aa: CASSRTRAGTDTQYF; CDR3nt: TGCGCCAGCAGCCGCACTAGAGCGGGCACAGATACGCAGTATTTT
v_gene: TRBV5-1; abundance: NA; j_gene: TRBJ2-3; d_gene: NA; CDR3aa: CASSWARSTDTQYF; CDR3nt: TGCGCCAGCAGCTGGGCGCGGAGCACAGATACGCAGTATTTT
v_gene: TRBV6-2/TRBV6-3; abundance: few; j_gene: TRBJ1-5; d_gene: NA; CDR3aa: CASSYAQGNQPQHF; CDR3nt: TGTGCCAGCAGTTACGCACAGGGCAATCAGCCCCAGCATTTT
v_gene: TRBV4-1; abundance: few; j_gene: TRBJ2-3; d_gene: NA; CDR3aa: CASSHPKGKGGTDTQYF; CDR3nt: TGCGCCAGCAGCCACCCCAAGGGGAAGGGGGGCACAGATACGCAGTATTTT
v_gene: TRBV12-3/TRBV12-4; abundance: few; j_gene: TRBJ2-3; d_gene: NA; CDR3aa: CASSVRETTDTQYF; CDR3nt: TGTGCCAGCAGTGTACGAGAGACCACAGATACGCAGTATTTT
v_gene: TRBV5-1; abundance: NA; j_gene: TRBJ2-5; d_gene: NA; CDR3aa: CASSMGSGHETQYF; CDR3nt: TGCGCCAGCAGCATGGGAAGCGGTCACGAGACCCAGTACTTC
v_gene: TRBV27; abundance: many; j_gene: TRBJ1-1; d_gene: TRBD1; CDR3aa: CASSFEGQGHTEAFF; CDR3nt: TGTGCCAGCAGTTTTGAGGGACAGGGTCACACTGAAGCTTTCTTT
v_gene: TRBV28; abundance: few; j_gene: TRBJ2-7; d_gene: TRBD1; CDR3aa: CASSYSTAWDRGPDEQYF; CDR3nt: TGTGCCAGCAGCTACTCTACGGCCTGGGACAGGGGTCCCGACGAGCAGTACTTC
v_gene: TRBV6-5; abundance: NA; j_gene: TRBJ2-1; d_gene: NA; CDR3aa: CASSSQQQSSYNEQFF; CDR3nt: TGTGCCAGCAGTTCGCAACAGCAGAGCTCCTACAATGAGCAGTTCTTC
v_gene: TRBV7-2; abundance: few; j_gene: TRBJ2-7; d_gene: NA; CDR3aa: CASSTQGSSYEQYF; CDR3nt: TGTGCCAGCAGCACTCAGGGGAGCTCCTACGAGCAGTACTTC
v_gene: TRBV5-1; abundance: many; j_gene: TRBJ2-7; d_gene: NA; CDR3aa: CASSLEGGEQYF; CDR3nt: TGCGCCAGCAGCTTGGAAGGGGGCGAGCAGTACTTC
v_gene: TRBV19; abundance: few; j_gene: TRBJ1-1; d_gene: NA; CDR3aa: CASSTDRLNTEAFF; CDR3nt: TGTGCCAGTAGCACCGACAGACTGAACACTGAAGCTTTCTTT
v_gene: TRBV5-1; abundance: NA; j_gene: TRBJ1-2; d_gene: NA; CDR3aa: CASSSGSETGNHGYTF; CDR3nt: TGCGCCAGCAGCTCCGGGTCGGAGACAGGCAACCATGGCTACACCTTC
v_gene: TRBV7-9; abundance: few; j_gene: TRBJ2-5; d_gene: TRBD2; CDR3aa: CASSFGLARETQYF; CDR3nt: TGTGCCAGCAGCTTTGGACTAGCGCGAGAGACCCAGTACTTC
v_gene: TRBV12-3/TRBV12-4; abundance: few; j_gene: TRBJ2-3; d_gene: TRBD2; CDR3aa: CASGLAGGDTQYF; CDR3nt: TGTGCCAGCGGACTAGCGGGGGGGGATACGCAGTATTTT
v_gene: TRBV7-8; abundance: NA; j_gene: TRBJ1-3; d_gene: NA; CDR3aa: CASSLVDRSRNTIYF; CDR3nt: TGTGCCAGCAGCTTAGTGGACCGGTCGAGGAACACCATATATTTT